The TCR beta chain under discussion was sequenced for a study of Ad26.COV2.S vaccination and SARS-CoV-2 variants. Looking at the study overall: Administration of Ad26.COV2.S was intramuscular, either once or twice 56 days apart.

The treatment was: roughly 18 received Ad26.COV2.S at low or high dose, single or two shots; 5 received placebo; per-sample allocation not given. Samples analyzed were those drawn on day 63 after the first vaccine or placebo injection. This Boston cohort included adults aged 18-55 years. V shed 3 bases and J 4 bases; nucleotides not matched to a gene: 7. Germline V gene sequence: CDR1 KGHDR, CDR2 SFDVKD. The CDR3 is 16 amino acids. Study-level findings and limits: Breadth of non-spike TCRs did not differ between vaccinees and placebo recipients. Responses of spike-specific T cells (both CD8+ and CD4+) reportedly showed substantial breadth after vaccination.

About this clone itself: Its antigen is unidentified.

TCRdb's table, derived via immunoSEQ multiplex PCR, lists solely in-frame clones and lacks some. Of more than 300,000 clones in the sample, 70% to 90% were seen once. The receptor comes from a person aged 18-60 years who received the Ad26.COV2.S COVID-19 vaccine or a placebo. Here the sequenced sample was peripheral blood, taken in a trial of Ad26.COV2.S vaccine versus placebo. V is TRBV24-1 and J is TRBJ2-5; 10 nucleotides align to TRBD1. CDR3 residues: CATSDTGTGAGETQYF. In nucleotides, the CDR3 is TGTGCCACCAGTGATACCGGGACAGGGGCTGGAGAGACCCAGTACTTC.